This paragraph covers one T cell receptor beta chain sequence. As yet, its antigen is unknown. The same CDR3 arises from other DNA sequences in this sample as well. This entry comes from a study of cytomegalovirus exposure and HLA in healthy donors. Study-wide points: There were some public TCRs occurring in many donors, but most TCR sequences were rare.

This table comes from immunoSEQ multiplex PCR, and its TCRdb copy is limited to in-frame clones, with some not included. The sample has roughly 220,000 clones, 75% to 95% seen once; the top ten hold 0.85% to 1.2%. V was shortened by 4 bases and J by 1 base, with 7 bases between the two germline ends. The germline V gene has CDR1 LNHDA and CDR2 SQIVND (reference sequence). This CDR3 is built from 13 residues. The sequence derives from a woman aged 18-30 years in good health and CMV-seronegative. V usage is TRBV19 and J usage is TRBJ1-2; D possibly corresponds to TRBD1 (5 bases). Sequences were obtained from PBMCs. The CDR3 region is CASSRGGNYGYTF. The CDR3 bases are TGTGCCAGTAGTAGGGGGGGTAACTATGGCTACACCTTC.